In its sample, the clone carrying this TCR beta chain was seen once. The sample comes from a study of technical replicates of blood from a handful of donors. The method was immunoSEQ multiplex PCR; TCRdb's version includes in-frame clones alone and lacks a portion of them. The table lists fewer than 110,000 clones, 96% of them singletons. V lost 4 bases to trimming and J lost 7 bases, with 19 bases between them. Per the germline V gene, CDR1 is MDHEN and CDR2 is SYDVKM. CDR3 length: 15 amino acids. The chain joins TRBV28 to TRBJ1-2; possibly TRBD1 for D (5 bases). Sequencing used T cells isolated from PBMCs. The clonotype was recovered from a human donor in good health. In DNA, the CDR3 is TGTGCCAGCAGTTCCTCTGGGGCGGACGGAATTGGCTACACCTTC. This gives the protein CASSSSGADGIGYTF.